This is a list of T cell receptor beta chains from one sample in a study of T-cell memory formation after mild COVID-19. A single record per CDR3 protein comes from TCRdb applying MiXCR to the 5' RACE reads. The sample shows around 300,000 distinct CDR3 sequences, approximately 13% of them seen only once. Sequencing was carried out using PBMCs or a T cell subset sorted from them (not recorded which). The receptor source for this set is a man aged 18 to 30 who had mild COVID-19 (a few samples of this study predate the infection). Cell type and time point are not known. Each CDR3 is given with its conserved first and last residue. The D gene is left open where the match is weak. Clone size, where shown, is once, few, many, or a class for clones that have expanded.

j_call: TRBJ2-5; v_call: TRBV21-1; d_call: -; clone_size: -; cdr3_nt: TGTGCCAGCAGCAAAGGAACAGGGACCAAAGAGACCCAGTACTTC; cdr3_aa: CASSKGTGTKETQYF
j_call: TRBJ1-6; v_call: TRBV29-1; d_call: TRBD1; clone_size: -; cdr3_nt: TGCAGCGTGGCCCAGGGGGCACGGTCACCCCTCCACTTT; cdr3_aa: CSVAQGARSPLHF
j_call: TRBJ2-3; v_call: TRBV4-3; d_call: -; clone_size: -; cdr3_nt: TGCGCCAGCAGCCAAGGGGCGGTCAGCACAGATACGCAGTATTTT; cdr3_aa: CASSQGAVSTDTQYF
j_call: TRBJ1-2; v_call: TRBV7-9; d_call: -; clone_size: -; cdr3_nt: TGTGCCAGCAGCCGAGACCCACTCTATGGCTACACCTTC; cdr3_aa: CASSRDPLYGYTF
j_call: TRBJ1-2; v_call: TRBV29-1; d_call: -; clone_size: few; cdr3_nt: TGCAGCGTTGATGCCGGGGCCCGGGGGAATGGCTACACCTTC; cdr3_aa: CSVDAGARGNGYTF
j_call: TRBJ2-5; v_call: TRBV5-1; d_call: TRBD2; clone_size: few; cdr3_nt: TGCGCCAGCAGCCCTTTGATTGCGGGGGGAATGGAGACCCAGTACTTC; cdr3_aa: CASSPLIAGGMETQYF
j_call: TRBJ1-3; v_call: TRBV4-3; d_call: -; clone_size: few; cdr3_nt: TGCGCCAGCAGCCAACAGGGACTCGGGGGTGGAAACACCATATATTTT; cdr3_aa: CASSQQGLGGGNTIYF
j_call: TRBJ2-3; v_call: TRBV28; d_call: -; clone_size: -; cdr3_nt: TGTGCCAGCAGTATCTCAGGCGTGCTCACAGATACGCAGTATTTT; cdr3_aa: CASSISGVLTDTQYF
j_call: TRBJ2-1; v_call: TRBV5-4; d_call: -; clone_size: few; cdr3_nt: TGTGCCAGCAGCTTGGTGGGGTCGTCGACTGAGCAGTTCTTC; cdr3_aa: CASSLVGSSTEQFF
j_call: TRBJ1-2; v_call: TRBV7-2; d_call: -; clone_size: -; cdr3_nt: TGTGCCAGCAGCTTAGGCCAGGGAGTATACTATGGCTACACCTTC; cdr3_aa: CASSLGQGVYYGYTF
j_call: TRBJ2-2; v_call: TRBV28; d_call: TRBD2; clone_size: few; cdr3_nt: TGTGCCAGCAGCCGGGGACTAGCGGGGGATTCGAACACCGGGGAGCTGTTTTTT; cdr3_aa: CASSRGLAGDSNTGELFF
j_call: TRBJ1-2; v_call: TRBV5-5; d_call: -; clone_size: -; cdr3_nt: TGTGCCAGCAGCTTGGTGGAGGACATCTATGGCTACACCTTC; cdr3_aa: CASSLVEDIYGYTF
j_call: TRBJ1-6; v_call: TRBV7-2; d_call: -; clone_size: -; cdr3_nt: TGTGCCAGCAGCTTAGCGCCGATGGGGGGGGTGAGTTCACCCCTCCACTTT; cdr3_aa: CASSLAPMGGVSSPLHF
j_call: TRBJ2-2; v_call: TRBV6-5; d_call: TRBD2; clone_size: few; cdr3_nt: TGTGCCAGCCGGGCGGGGGGGCCCACCGGGGAGCTGTTTTTT; cdr3_aa: CASRAGGPTGELFF